The 11 T cell receptor beta chains below come from one sample, sequenced in a study of shared clonotypes between healthy human individuals (TCRdb year 2020). Library prep was done by the immunoSEQ multiplex PCR assay. TCRdb's version of the immuneACCESS table is confined to in-frame rearrangements and falls short of the full clone set. An unresolved V gene accounts for under half of the shortfall where checked; the remainder is of unknown origin. Counted in this sample were 2 million to 3 million clones; 90% to 95% of them appeared once. The top ten constitute roughly 0.15% of the sample. Specimen: naive CD4+ T cells sorted from blood. The cell subset or site tag for this specimen amounts to: CD45RA+ positively selected. These receptor sequences come from a young man in good health.

In regard to this clone: Other DNA sequences within the sample encode an identical CDR3. The V gene is TRBV9, the J gene TRBJ2-2, with 14 bases identical to TRBD2. From germline, CDR1 is SGDLS and CDR2 YYNGEE. The CDR3 sequence is 16 residues long. The V segment lost 4 bases and the J segment 5 bases; nucleotides outside the gene matches: 4. The CDR3 loop reads CASSPRTSGGTGELFF. The CDR3 nucleotides read TGTGCCAGCAGCCCGCGGACTAGCGGGGGGACCGGGGAGCTGTTTTTT.

This rearrangement joins TRBV7-9 to TRBJ2-5, with D unresolved. V shed 1 base and J shed 5 bases, with 11 bases lying between them. This CDR3 has 14 amino acids. Germline CDR1 reads SEHNR; CDR2 reads FQNEAQ (reference sequence). DNA for the CDR3: TGTGCCAGCAGCTTAGGGCTAGACTCTGAGACCCAGTACTTC. Amino acid sequence: CASSLGLDSETQYF.

The J gene is TRBJ2-7, the V gene TRBV7-9; unclear D gene. Germline lookup yields CDR1 SEHNR and CDR2 FQNEAQ (reference sequence). This CDR3 has 12 residues. V was trimmed by 3 bases and J by 3 bases, leaving 6 bases between them. The CDR3 DNA sequence: TGTGCCAGCAGCTTTCGCCTCTACGAGCAGTACTTC. Its protein product is CASSFRLYEQYF.

The J gene is TRBJ1-6, the V gene TRBV5-1, with D possibly TRBD1 on 5 matching bases. The CDR3 loop spans 14 amino acids. The germline V gene has CDR1 SGHRS and CDR2 YFSETQ. Trimming removed 3 bases at V and 8 bases at J, with 12 bases between. CDR3: CASSSGQNYSPLHF. CDR3 coding DNA: TGCGCCAGCAGCTCGGGGCAGAACTATTCACCCCTCCACTTT.

The V and J genes are TRBV10-1 and TRBJ2-2, with 8 positions matching TRBD2. V dropped 3 bases and J dropped 1; count of bases not matched to a gene: 13. This CDR3 comprises 19 residues. CDR1 is WNHNN, CDR2 SYGVQD, per germline (reference sequence). The chain's CDR3 is CASSEGVAGTWGNTGELFF. In DNA form, the CDR3 reads TGCGCCAGCAGTGAAGGGGTAGCGGGGACCTGGGGGAACACCGGGGAGCTGTTTTTT.

The gene calls are TRBV5-1 and TRBJ2-5; tentatively, D is TRBD1 (6 bases). V lost 4 bases, J lost 4 bases, and 14 bases lay in between. The CDR3 spans 14 residues. Per the germline V gene, CDR1 is SGHRS and CDR2 is YFSETQ. CDR3: CASSQTSRGETQYF. The CDR3 bases are TGCGCCAGCAGCCAAACCTCCAGGGGAGAGACCCAGTACTTC.

The chain is built from TRBV4-3 and TRBJ2-3, with 9 positions matching TRBD1. There are 15 residues in the CDR3. Trimming took 4 bases from V and 3 from J; bases not matched to a gene: 5. Germline CDR1 reads LGHNA; CDR2 reads YSLEER. CDR3 sequence reads: CASSLSGQGTDTQYF. The CDR3, as DNA: TGCGCCAGCAGCCTCTCGGGACAGGGAACAGATACGCAGTATTTT.

The V gene is TRBV10-2, the J gene TRBJ1-1, with D unclear. Germline CDR1 and CDR2: WSHSY and SAAADI. Deletions cut 6 bases from V and 1 base from J, with 6 bases between. CDR3 size: 12 residues. In nucleotides, the CDR3 is TGCGCCAGCAGCCTTAAGAACACTGAAGCTTTCTTT. The encoded protein is CASSLKNTEAFF.

The chain uses TRBV18 and TRBJ1-1; TRBD1 matches 7 bases. The CDR3 loop spans 15 amino acids. Germline-derived CDR1 and CDR2 are KGHSH and LQKENI. Trimming removed 5 bases from V and 3 bases from J; junction bases left unmatched: 9. CDR3 nucleotides: TGTGCCAGCTCATCCAGACAGGGCTCGGACACTGAAGCTTTCTTT. Translating it yields CASSSRQGSDTEAFF.

The rearrangement links TRBV30 to TRBJ1-5; 7 nucleotides align to TRBD1. Germline trimming cut 2 bases from V and 6 bases from J; bases unmatched to any gene: 4. CDR1 and CDR2 from the germline V gene are GTSNPN and SVGIG (reference sequence). This CDR3 is built from 13 residues. Here the CDR3 reads CAWSPNRGQPQHF. DNA of the CDR3: TGTGCCTGGAGTCCGAACAGGGGTCAGCCCCAGCATTTT.

V and J are TRBV19 and TRBJ2-3; the match to TRBD2 covers 10 bases. The V segment lost 2 bases and the J segment 3 bases; nucleotides outside the gene matches: 5. Per the germline V gene, CDR1 is LNHDA and CDR2 is SQIVND (reference sequence). This CDR3 region has 16 residues. This chain's CDR3 is CASSISGGAGTDTQYF. The CDR3 coding sequence is TGTGCCAGTAGTATAAGCGGGGGGGCCGGGACAGATACGCAGTATTTT. Full variable domain (rest looked up from reference TRBV19 and TRBJ2-3): DGGITQSPKYLFRKEGQNVTLSCEQNLNHDAMYWYRQDPGQGLRLIYYSQIVNDFQKGDIAEGYSVSREKKESFPLTVTSAQKNPTAFYLCASSISGGAGTDTQYFGPGTRLTVL.